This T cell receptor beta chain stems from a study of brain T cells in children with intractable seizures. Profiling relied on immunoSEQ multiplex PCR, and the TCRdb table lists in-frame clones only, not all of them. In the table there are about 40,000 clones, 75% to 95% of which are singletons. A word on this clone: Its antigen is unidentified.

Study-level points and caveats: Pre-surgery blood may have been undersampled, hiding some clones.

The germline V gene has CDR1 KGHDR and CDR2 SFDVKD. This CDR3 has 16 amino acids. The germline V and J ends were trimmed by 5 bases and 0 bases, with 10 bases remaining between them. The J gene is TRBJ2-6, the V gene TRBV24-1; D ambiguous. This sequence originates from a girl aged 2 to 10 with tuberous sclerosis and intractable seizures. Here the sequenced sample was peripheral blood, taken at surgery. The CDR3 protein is CATSGAPHSGANVLTF. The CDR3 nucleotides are TGTGCCACCAGTGGGGCGCCCCACTCTGGGGCCAACGTCCTGACTTTC.